The clone carrying this TCR beta chain was counted between two and nine times. What it binds is unknown. The study's findings and limits: Tumor memory CD4+ T cell TCR gene usage clustered with blood and lymph node memory CD4+ cells and lymph node naive CD4+ cells.

TCRdb called the 5' RACE reads again in MiXCR, with one record for every CDR3 protein. This sample yields roughly 20,000 distinct CDR3 sequences, of which roughly 33% are seen a single time; approximately 2.2% belongs to the top ten. This CDR3 comprises 18 residues. Between the trimmed V and J ends, which lost 0 bases and 9 bases, there was a span of 25 bases. CDR1 is SGHRS, CDR2 YFSETQ, per germline. The genes are TRBV5-1 and TRBJ2-1; D is unclear. This receptor was obtained from a female donor with breast cancer. Sequencing was carried out using tumor-infiltrating naive CD4+ T cells sorted from the breast tumor. Regarding subset: naive CD4+ T cells, CD4+CD45RA+CD25-. The CDR3 region is CASSLALAVTRPKSEQFF. CDR3 sequence (DNA): TGCGCCAGCAGCTTGGCCTTGGCCGTCACGAGACCGAAGAGTGAGCAGTTCTTC.